This is a list of T cell receptor beta chains from one sample in a study of T cell repertoires in cytomegalovirus infection. One entry per CDR3 protein, called by TCRdb with MiXCR from the reads. The table includes some 220,000 distinct CDR3 sequences, 35% to 45% detected once. What these receptors recognize is not known. The material was CD8+ T cells from cultured PBMCs, obtained from culture after CMV antigen stimulation. The receptors derive from a human donor in good health (CMV status not recorded). Some clones in this sample may be carry-over from other donors' samples. The CDR3 runs from the conserved cysteine through the conserved F or W.

j_call v_call cdr3_aa
TRBJ2-7 TRBV20-1 CSAREISYEQYF
TRBJ1-6 TRBV28 CASSIGQVSYNSPLHF
TRBJ2-3 TRBV7-2 CASSVIPSGRRTDTQYF
TRBJ2-4 TRBV7-2 CASSPWEGYSIAKNIQYF
TRBJ1-5 TRBV20-1 CSAPQGDSNQPQHF
TRBJ1-2 TRBV5-1 CASREGDAIYGYTF
TRBJ2-7 TRBV7-8 CASSFQDPDYEQYF
TRBJ2-1 TRBV7-3 CASSSTRLDLAGVNEQFF
TRBJ2-3 TRBV28 CASSSPTGTSGTDTQYF
TRBJ2-1 TRBV27 CASRRGDHEQFF
TRBJ1-5 TRBV15 CATSKDRGVHQPQHF
TRBJ2-3 TRBV10-3 CAISLAGVDTQYF
TRBJ2-7 TRBV27 CAPRRGIRYGGEQYF
TRBJ1-5 TRBV28 CASSLLGTGQPQHF
TRBJ2-1 TRBV7-3 CASSPAPGQGHNEQFF
TRBJ2-3 TRBV7-8 CASSSTSGGITDTQYF
TRBJ2-1 TRBV10-3 CATTSGREYEQFF
TRBJ1-5 TRBV5-4 CASSSDGYSNQPQHF
TRBJ2-1 TRBV7-3 CASSWGQGATEQFF
TRBJ1-3 TRBV6-6 CASSFRGAGNTIYF
TRBJ2-1 TRBV11-1 CASSLPPRASNEQFF
TRBJ2-7 TRBV13 CASSPAGPGSSYEQYF
TRBJ2-7 TRBV7-9 CASSHKIAGVSYEQYF
TRBJ1-1 TRBV7-8 CASSLAQGAGTEAFF
TRBJ2-7 TRBV7-6 CASSPGLAGGLLEQYF
TRBJ1-5 TRBV24-1 CATSDRTLNSNQPQHF
TRBJ2-7 TRBV6-1 CATRTQTAGYEQYF
TRBJ1-2 TRBV25-1 CASKGTGAAAYGYTF